This T cell receptor (beta chain) was obtained from a study of cytomegalovirus exposure and HLA in healthy donors. Study results and limitations: Sequences of the TCR beta chain were said to predict the HLA-A and HLA-B alleles of most subjects accurately. Later analysis demonstrated an association between a missense DCLRE1C variant and TCR beta V- and J-gene trimming. Overall, around 150 TCR beta chains were annotated as cytomegalovirus-associated.

Primers included in the PCR were 60 Vbeta and 13 Jbeta primers. The protocol was immunoSEQ multiplex PCR, while the TCRdb copy is restricted to in-frame clones and leaves out a portion. The profile covers about 280,000 clones, with 70% to 90% appearing a single time and roughly 2.3% taken by the ten largest. The CDR3 consists of 13 residues. Germline CDR1 and CDR2: MNHNS and SASEGT. Trimming pared 1 base from V and 11 bases from J, leaving 12 bases between. Turning to this clone: Its specificity is unknown.

V is TRBV6-1 and J is TRBJ2-4, with unresolved D. Material: PBMCs. This TCR came from a young woman in good health and CMV-seronegative. Here the CDR3 DNA reads TGTGCCAGCAGTGAAGTGGGCTCCGTGGTTCAGTACTTC. Residues: CASSEVGSVVQYF.